The sequence of this T cell receptor (beta chain) was determined in a study of control samples from healthy donors and cancer patients. Trimming stripped 0 bases from V and 5 bases from J, with 10 bases between. The germline V gene has CDR1 LGHDT and CDR2 YNNKEL (reference sequence). This CDR3 is built from 15 residues. Profiling relied on immunoSEQ multiplex PCR, and the TCRdb table lists in-frame clones only, not all of them. The sample lists 150,000 to 200,000 clones; around nine tenths were seen once. The sequence was obtained from a man under 40 in good health. The V gene is TRBV3-1 (or the pseudogene TRBV3-2), the J gene TRBJ1-4; D might be TRBD1 (6 bases). The sequencing input was blood. The CDR3 spells CASSQEGGTNEKLFF. As DNA, the CDR3 is TGTGCCAGCAGCCAAGAGGGCGGGACAAATGAAAAACTGTTTTTT.